These 5 T cell receptor beta chains originate from one sample sequenced in a study of blood T cell repertoires in COVID-19. Here immunoSEQ multiplex PCR was the method, and the copy in TCRdb shows in-frame clones only, minus some. The sample lists 95,000 to 110,000 clones, about 90% seen once, with 3% to 3.5% in the top ten. What was sequenced was peripheral blood. The receptors were gathered from a man between 45 and 60 years old in a cohort sampled during active COVID-19.

The chain employs TRBV18 and TRBJ2-1; 10 positions agree with TRBD2. The V gene's germline CDR1 is KGHSH and CDR2 LQKENI. The ends lost 3 bases at V and 10 bases at J; junction bases unmatched: 6. The CDR3 loop spans 14 amino acids. The chain's CDR3 is CASSPIAGGEEQFF. CDR3 nucleotides: TGTGCCAGCTCACCTATAGCGGGGGGAGAGGAGCAGTTCTTC.

The rearrangement joins TRBV11-1 to TRBJ1-4, with a tentative D call TRBD1 (5 bases). The CDR3 spans 15 residues. Germline CDR1 and CDR2: SGHAT and FQDESV (reference sequence). The V end lost 5 bases, the J end lost 5 bases, and 15 bases lay between the germline ends. CDR3 sequence (DNA): TGTGCCAGCAGCGCCTACAGCGGGGGGAATGAAAAACTGTTTTTT. Its translation is CASSAYSGGNEKLFF. The whole variable domain, filled in from reference TRBV11-1 and TRBJ1-4, reads EAEVAQSPRYKITEKSQAVAFWCDPISGHATLYWYRQILGQGPELLVQFQDESVVDDSQLPKDRFSAERLKGVDSTLKIQPAELGDSAMYLCASSAYSGGNEKLFFGSGTQLSVL.

The CDR3 sequence is CSASAPESLDTEAFF. The CDR3 DNA reads TGCAGTGCTAGTGCTCCCGAGTCGTTGGACACTGAAGCTTTCTTT. V is TRBV20-1 and J is TRBJ1-1; D is unresolved. Looked up from germline, CDR1 is DFQATT and CDR2 is SNEGSKA (reference sequence). The ends were cut back, 3 bases at V and 3 bases at J, with 17 bases in the middle. The CDR3 sequence is 15 residues long.

The chain couples TRBV5-6 to TRBJ1-2; possibly TRBD1 for D (5 bases). V lost 0 bases, J lost 7 bases, and 13 bases lay in between. CDR1 and CDR2 (germline): SGHDT, YYEEEE. This CDR3 is 14 amino acids long. CDR3 nucleotides: TGTGCCAGCAGCTTGGGGACACTACCGCGTGGCTACACCTTC. It encodes CASSLGTLPRGYTF. The full variable domain, in which reference TRBV5-6 and TRBJ1-2 provide the parts outside the CDR3, is DAGVTQSPTHLIKTRGQQVTLRCSPKSGHDTVSWYQQALGQGPQFIFQYYEEEERQRGNFPDRFSGHQFPNYSSELNVNALLLGDSALYLCASSLGTLPRGYTFGSGTRLTVV.

The rearrangement links TRBV27 to TRBJ2-3, with 11 bases lining up with TRBD1. Trimming cost V 6 bases and J 7 bases; bases outside gene matches: 15. The CDR3 runs 17 residues. The germline V gene has CDR1 MNHEY and CDR2 SMNVEV (reference sequence). As DNA, the CDR3 is TGTGCCAGCAGCCCGAGGAGCTCCGGGACAGGGGGAAATACGCAGTATTTT. Translating it yields CASSPRSSGTGGNTQYF.